A selection of T cell receptor beta chains follows, all from one sample in a study of T cell repertoires in cytomegalovirus infection. TCRdb ran MiXCR on the reads and lists one entry per CDR3 protein. The sample contains 900,000 to 950,000 distinct CDR3 sequences, 31% of which appear only once. Their recognized antigens are unknown. The specimen comprised cultured CD8+ T cells from PBMCs, sampled from culture after CMV antigen stimulation. Receptors were obtained from a human donor in good health (CMV status not recorded). Some clones in this sample may be carry-over from other donors' samples. Both conserved end residues are part of each CDR3. D genes are given only for firm matches. Clone size is not always given. Where it is, it says once, few, many or a class for expanded clones.

D	V	length	size	J	CDR3	DNA
NA	TRBV19	16	NA	TRBJ1-1	CASSMILRGVNTEAFF	TGTGCCAGTAGTATGATCTTGAGAGGGGTTAACACTGAAGCTTTCTTT
NA	TRBV18	15	NA	TRBJ2-2	CASSPPHGSTGELFF	TGTGCCAGCTCACCACCCCATGGGTCCACCGGGGAGCTGTTTTTT
TRBD1	TRBV28	16	NA	TRBJ2-2	CASSFSPGTGTGELFF	TGTGCCAGCAGTTTCTCCCCCGGGACAGGGACCGGGGAGCTGTTTTTT
TRBD1	TRBV7-2	15	NA	TRBJ2-1	CASSLGQGLVNEQFF	TGTGCCAGCAGCTTAGGACAGGGGTTAGTGAATGAGCAGTTCTTC
NA	TRBV29-1	11	NA	TRBJ1-4	CSVPGPEKLFF	TGCAGCGTGCCGGGCCCTGAAAAACTGTTTTTT
NA	TRBV12-3/TRBV12-4	13	many	TRBJ1-1	CASSLAKNTEAFF	TGTGCCAGCAGTCTGGCGAAGAACACTGAAGCTTTCTTT
NA	TRBV3-1	13	many	TRBJ1-1	CASSQDPGDEAFF	TGTGCCAGCAGCCAAGATCCAGGGGATGAAGCTTTCTTT
NA	TRBV10-2	14	NA	TRBJ2-1	CAGRHTGDYNEQFF	TGCGCCGGCAGACATACCGGGGACTACAATGAGCAGTTCTTC
TRBD2	TRBV7-9	16	NA	TRBJ2-1	CASSRILAGGRNEQFF	TGTGCCAGCAGCCGCATCCTAGCGGGGGGGCGCAATGAGCAGTTCTTC
TRBD2	TRBV6-2/TRBV6-3	18	NA	TRBJ2-3	CASSRTGTSGSDTDTQYF	TGTGCCAGCAGTCGGACCGGGACTAGCGGTTCTGACACAGATACGCAGTATTTT
TRBD1	TRBV5-4	16	NA	TRBJ2-7	CASSEAGGGFGYEQYF	TGTGCCAGCAGCGAAGCAGGGGGCGGCTTTGGCTACGAGCAGTACTTC
TRBD1	TRBV7-2	15	few	TRBJ1-1	CASSGGQRGNTEAFF	TGTGCCAGCAGCGGGGGACAGAGGGGAAACACTGAAGCTTTCTTT
NA	TRBV19	17	NA	TRBJ1-2	CASSMRGVRRRENGYTF	TGTGCCAGTAGTATGCGGGGGGTCCGGAGACGCGAAAATGGCTACACCTTC
NA	TRBV24-1	14	few	TRBJ2-3	CATTPGGLTDTQYF	TGTGCCACCACCCCCGGGGGACTCACAGATACGCAGTATTTT
NA	TRBV2	18	NA	TRBJ1-2	CASYLTPRKWTANYGYTF	TGTGCCAGCTACCTAACCCCCAGAAAGTGGACAGCGAACTATGGCTACACCTTC
NA	TRBV4-1	14	few	TRBJ1-1	CASSQATVGTEAFF	TGCGCCAGCAGCCAAGCGACAGTAGGAACTGAAGCTTTCTTT
NA	TRBV6-6	13	NA	TRBJ2-2	CASSSTASGELFF	TGTGCCAGCAGTTCAACAGCCTCCGGGGAGCTGTTTTTT
TRBD2	TRBV7-3	15	NA	TRBJ2-5	CVSSTPGTSRETQYF	TGTGTCAGCAGCACCCCCGGGACTAGTCGAGAGACCCAGTACTTC
TRBD1	TRBV2	18	NA	TRBJ1-1	CASSEAGRTGEGWTEAFF	TGTGCCAGCAGTGAAGCCGGACGGACAGGGGAGGGTTGGACTGAAGCTTTCTTT
NA	TRBV6-6	17	NA	TRBJ1-1	CASSVRMWSGPDAEAFF	TGTGCCAGCAGTGTGAGAATGTGGTCAGGGCCTGACGCTGAAGCTTTCTTT
TRBD1	TRBV19	13	many	TRBJ1-1	CASSAGQGAEAFF	TGTGCCAGTAGTGCCGGACAGGGAGCTGAAGCTTTCTTT
NA	TRBV6-6	14	NA	TRBJ1-1	CASSYTTSNTEAFF	TGTGCCAGCAGTTACACGACATCCAACACTGAAGCTTTCTTT
NA	TRBV4-3	15	NA	TRBJ1-5	CASSQAWGGGQPQHF	TGCGCCAGCAGTCAAGCCTGGGGAGGAGGTCAGCCCCAGCATTTT
NA	TRBV20-1	11	NA	TRBJ1-2	CSARDAGGYTF	TGCAGTGCTAGAGATGCAGGTGGCTACACCTTC
TRBD2	TRBV27	15	NA	TRBJ2-3	CASSLSRGVTDTQYF	TGTGCCAGCAGTTTATCGCGGGGGGTCACAGATACGCAGTATTTT
NA	TRBV4-3	17	NA	TRBJ2-1	CASSQDHRKGGYNEQFF	TGCGCCAGCAGCCAAGATCACCGAAAGGGGGGCTACAATGAGCAGTTCTTC
NA	TRBV5-8	16	many	TRBJ1-2	CASSLGQTLKDYGYTF	TGTGCCAGCAGCTTGGGGCAGACCCTAAAGGACTATGGCTACACCTTC
TRBD2	TRBV12-3/TRBV12-4	14	NA	TRBJ2-1	CASSPTSEGHEQFF	TGTGCCAGCAGCCCGACTAGCGAGGGTCATGAGCAGTTCTTC
NA	TRBV6-8	13	NA	TRBJ2-7	CASSYGGVNEQYF	TGTGCCAGCAGTTACGGCGGGGTAAACGAGCAGTACTTC
NA	TRBV2	13	NA	TRBJ2-7	CASSDPSTYEQYF	TGTGCCAGCAGTGATCCGAGTACGTACGAGCAGTACTTC
NA	TRBV6-6	15	NA	TRBJ2-7	CASSYLGKPNYEQYF	TGTGCCAGCAGTTACTTGGGGAAGCCCAACTACGAGCAGTACTTC